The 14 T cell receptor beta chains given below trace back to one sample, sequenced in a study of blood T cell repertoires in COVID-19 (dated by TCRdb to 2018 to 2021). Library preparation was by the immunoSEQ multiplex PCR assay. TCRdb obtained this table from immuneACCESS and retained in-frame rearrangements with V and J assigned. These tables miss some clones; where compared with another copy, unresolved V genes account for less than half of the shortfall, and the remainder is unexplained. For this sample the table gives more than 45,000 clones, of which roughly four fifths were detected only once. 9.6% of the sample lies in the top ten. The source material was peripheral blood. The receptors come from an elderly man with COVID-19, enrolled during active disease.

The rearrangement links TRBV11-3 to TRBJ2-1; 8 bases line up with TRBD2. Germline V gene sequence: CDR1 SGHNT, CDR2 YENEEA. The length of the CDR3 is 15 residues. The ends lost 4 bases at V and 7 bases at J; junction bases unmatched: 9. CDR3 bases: TGTGCCAGCAGCTCCAAGACCGGGAGGGAAAATGAGCAGTTCTTC. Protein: CASSSKTGRENEQFF.

This CDR3 reads CATSTPELTPGLREKLFF. The CDR3 DNA sequence: TGTGCCACCAGCACCCCAGAACTAACACCAGGGCTTCGTGAAAAACTGTTTTTT. V gene TRBV15 combines with J gene TRBJ1-4; tentative D call: TRBD1 (5 bases). This CDR3 region has 18 residues. Germline-derived CDR1 and CDR2 are LNHNV and YYDKDF (reference sequence). V lost 4 bases, J lost 7 bases, and 25 bases lay in between.

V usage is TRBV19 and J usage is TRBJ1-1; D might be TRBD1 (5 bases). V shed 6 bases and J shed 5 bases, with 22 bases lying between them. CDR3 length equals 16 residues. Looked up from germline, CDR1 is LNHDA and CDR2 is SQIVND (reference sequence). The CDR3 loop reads CASSSVGALGRTEAFF. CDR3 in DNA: TGTGCCAGTAGCAGTGTTGGGGCCCTGGGTAGGACTGAAGCTTTCTTT.

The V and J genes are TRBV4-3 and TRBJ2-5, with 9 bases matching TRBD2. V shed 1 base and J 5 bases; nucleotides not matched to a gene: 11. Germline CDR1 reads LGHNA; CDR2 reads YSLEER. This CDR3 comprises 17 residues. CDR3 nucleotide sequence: TGCGCCAGCAGCCAAGGCGGGGGCGGGGGGGCCCAGGAGACCCAGTACTTC. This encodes CASSQGGGGGAQETQYF.

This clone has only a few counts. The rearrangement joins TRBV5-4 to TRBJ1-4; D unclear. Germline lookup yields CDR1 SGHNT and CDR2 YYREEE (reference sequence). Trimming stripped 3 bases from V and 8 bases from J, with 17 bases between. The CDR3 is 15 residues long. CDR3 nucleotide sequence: TGTGCCAGCAGCTGGGCCCCGGGGTATCAAGAAAAACTGTTTTTT. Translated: CASSWAPGYQEKLFF.

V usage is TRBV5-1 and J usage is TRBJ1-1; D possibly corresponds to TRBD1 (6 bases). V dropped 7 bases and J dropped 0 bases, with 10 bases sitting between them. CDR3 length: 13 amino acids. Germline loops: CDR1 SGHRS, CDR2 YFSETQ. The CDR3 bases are TGCGCCAGCTGCGGACAGATGAACACTGAAGCTTTCTTT. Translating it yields CASCGQMNTEAFF.

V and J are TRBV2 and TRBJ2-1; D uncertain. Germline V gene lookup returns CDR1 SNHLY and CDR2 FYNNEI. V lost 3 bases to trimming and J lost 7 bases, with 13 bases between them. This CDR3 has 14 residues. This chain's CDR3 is CASSDPTGTNEQFF. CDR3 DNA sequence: TGTGCCAGCAGTGACCCAACTGGTACGAATGAGCAGTTCTTC.

The CDR3 DNA is TGTGCCAGCAGCTTGTATAGAAGCGGGAGCACAGATACGCAGTATTTT. As protein: CASSLYRSGSTDTQYF. The rearrangement joins TRBV5-6 to TRBJ2-3; D may be TRBD2 (6 bases). Germline CDR1 and CDR2: SGHDT and YYEEEE. The CDR3 contains 16 residues. V dropped 1 base and J dropped 0 bases, with 12 bases sitting between them.

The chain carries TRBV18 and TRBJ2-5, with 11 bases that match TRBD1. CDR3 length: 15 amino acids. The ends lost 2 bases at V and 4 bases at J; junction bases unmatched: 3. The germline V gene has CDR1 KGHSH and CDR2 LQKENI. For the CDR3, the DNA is TGTGCCAGCTCACCAAGGACAGGGGGCGTAGAGACCCAGTACTTC. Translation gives CASSPRTGGVETQYF.

CDR3 loop: CASSPRDRGPSHGRNTEAFF. The CDR3 region has the DNA TGTGCCAGCAGCCCGAGGGACAGGGGGCCCTCTCATGGAAGGAACACTGAAGCTTTCTTT. This chain joins TRBV9 and TRBJ1-1, with 12 bases aligning to TRBD1. The CDR3 covers 20 residues. Germline values: CDR1 SGDLS, CDR2 YYNGEE. V dropped 4 bases and J dropped 1; count of bases not matched to a gene: 17.

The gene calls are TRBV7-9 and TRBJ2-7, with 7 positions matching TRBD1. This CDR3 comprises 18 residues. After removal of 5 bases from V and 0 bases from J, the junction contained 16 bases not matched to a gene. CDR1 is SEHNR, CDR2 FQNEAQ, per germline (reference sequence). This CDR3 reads CASSLLITGQDLSYEQYF. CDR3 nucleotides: TGTGCCAGCAGCCTACTCATTACTGGACAGGACCTCTCCTACGAGCAGTACTTC.

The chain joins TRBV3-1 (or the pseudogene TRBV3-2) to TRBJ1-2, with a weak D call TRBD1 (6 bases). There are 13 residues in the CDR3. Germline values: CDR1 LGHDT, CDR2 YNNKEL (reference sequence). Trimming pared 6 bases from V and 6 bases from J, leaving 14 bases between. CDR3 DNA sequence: TGTGCCAGCAGGGAGCCAGGGGCCAATGGCTACACCTTC. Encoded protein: CASREPGANGYTF.

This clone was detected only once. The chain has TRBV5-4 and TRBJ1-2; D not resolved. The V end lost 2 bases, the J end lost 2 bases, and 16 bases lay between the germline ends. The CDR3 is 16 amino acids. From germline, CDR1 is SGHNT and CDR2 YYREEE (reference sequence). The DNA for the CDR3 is TGTGCCAGCAGCTTCCGTTCTACCCCCCAAAACTATGGCTACACCTTC. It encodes CASSFRSTPQNYGYTF.

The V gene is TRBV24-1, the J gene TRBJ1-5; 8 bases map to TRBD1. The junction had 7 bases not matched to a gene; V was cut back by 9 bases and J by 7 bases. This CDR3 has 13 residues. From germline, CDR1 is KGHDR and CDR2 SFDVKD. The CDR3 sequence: CATGQGPRQPQHF. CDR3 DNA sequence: TGTGCCACCGGACAGGGCCCCAGGCAGCCCCAGCATTTT.